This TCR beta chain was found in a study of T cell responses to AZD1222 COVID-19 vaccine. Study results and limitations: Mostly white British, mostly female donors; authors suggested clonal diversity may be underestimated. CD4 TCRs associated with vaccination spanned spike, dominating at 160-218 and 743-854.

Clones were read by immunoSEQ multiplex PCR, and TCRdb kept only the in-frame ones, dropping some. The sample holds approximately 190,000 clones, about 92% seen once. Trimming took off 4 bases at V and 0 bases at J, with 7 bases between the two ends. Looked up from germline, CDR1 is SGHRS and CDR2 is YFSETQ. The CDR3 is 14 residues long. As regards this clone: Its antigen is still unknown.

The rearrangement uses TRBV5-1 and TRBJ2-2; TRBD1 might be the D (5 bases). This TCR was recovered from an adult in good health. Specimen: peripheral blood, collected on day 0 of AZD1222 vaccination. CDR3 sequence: CASSEQANTGELFF. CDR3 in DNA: TGCGCCAGCAGCGAACAGGCGAACACCGGGGAGCTGTTTTTT.